The clone carrying this T cell receptor (beta chain) showed up just a few times. Its antigen is undetermined. The data belong to a study of T cells in tuberculosis. Regarding the study as a whole: Active tuberculosis TCR-alpha repertoires lay closer to GMM-specific TCRs than IGRA-negative controls, suggesting clonal expansion.

The CDR3 spans 14 residues. V gave up 2 bases and J gave up 0 bases, with 9 bases separating them. In germline, CDR1 is SGHNT, CDR2 YYREEE (reference sequence). Profiled with immunoSEQ multiplex PCR; TCRdb holds only in-frame clones, not every one. The sample gives tens of thousands of clones, around 93% of which show up once; around 7.7% is in the top ten. The genes are TRBV5-4 and TRBJ2-7, with D possibly being TRBD1 (6 bases). Sequencing was carried out using PBMCs. This TCR was recovered from a donor aged 5 to 30 with latent tuberculosis or without tuberculosis infection. Some clones in this sample may be carry-over from other donors' samples. This CDR3 is CASSFGQNSYEQYF. CDR3 DNA sequence: TGTGCCAGCAGCTTCGGACAGAACTCCTACGAGCAGTACTTC.